These 30 T cell receptor beta chains originate from one sample sequenced in a study of Graves' ophthalmopathy and Graves' hyperthyroidism. The authors amplified TCR beta CDR3 regions, and they did so from RNA transcripts for repertoire sequencing. The workflow started with a first-round RT-PCR run with HTBI primers and then moved on to a second-round multiplex PCR. TCRdb re-analysed the multiplex PCR reads in MiXCR, keeping a single row per CDR3 protein. The sample yields over a million distinct CDR3 sequences, 36% seen once. Sequencing was carried out using peripheral blood or thyroid tissue (not recorded which). The origin of the receptors is an adult man with Graves' hyperthyroidism.

This chain uses TRBV5-1 with TRBJ2-5, with a possible D match to TRBD2 (5 bases). Germline V gene sequence: CDR1 SGHRS, CDR2 YFSETQ. V gave up 3 bases and J gave up 5 bases, with 20 bases separating them. This CDR3 is 16 amino acids long. CDR3 coding DNA: TGCGCCAGCAGCTCCATCCCGGGAAGACTGGGGGAGACCCAGTACTTC. This gives the protein CASSSIPGRLGETQYF.

The chain links TRBV11-1 to TRBJ1-1; TRBD1 aligns across 10 bases. CDR1 and CDR2 from the germline V gene are SGHAT and FQDESV (reference sequence). Trimming cost V 10 bases and J 5 bases; bases outside gene matches: 13. This CDR3 region has 15 residues. DNA for the CDR3: TGTGCCACCTCCATAACCGGGACAGGGGTGACTGAAGCTTTCTTT. Translation gives CATSITGTGVTEAFF.

This clonotype has ten or more counts. The chain is built from TRBV19 and TRBJ1-6; a weak D match, TRBD1 (6 bases). V shed 4 bases and J shed 14 bases, with 21 bases lying between them. CDR3 size: 15 residues. Germline values: CDR1 LNHDA, CDR2 SQIVND (reference sequence). CDR3 in amino acids: CASSRGGTPGTTLHF. The CDR3 DNA follows: TGTGCCAGTAGTAGAGGTGGGACACCGGGTACGACCCTCCACTTT.

This clonotype was picked up many times. The chain uses TRBV4-1 and TRBJ2-5; D gene unclear. The germline gives CDR1 MGHRA, CDR2 YSYEKL. Trimming shortened V by 2 bases and J by 2 bases, and 9 bases separated the two germline ends. CDR3 length: 14 amino acids. CDR3 coding DNA: TGCGCCAGCAGCCAACAGGAGATTCAAGAGACCCAGTACTTC. Amino acids: CASSQQEIQETQYF.

To note about this clonotype: This may be a read error: a much more frequent sequence differs by one nucleotide. J is TRBJ1-4 and V is TRBV20-1; unclear D gene. V lost 3 bases to trimming and J lost 0 bases, with 11 bases between them. The CDR3 runs to 15 residues. Germline V lookup: CDR1 DFQATT, CDR2 SNEGSKA (reference sequence). The CDR3 region has the DNA TGCAGTGCTAGCCTATCCGGGACAACTAATGAAAAACTGTTTTTT. This sequence encodes CSASLSGTTNEKLFF.

The sample holds many counts of this clonotype. V usage is TRBV20-1 and J usage is TRBJ2-7, with TRBD1 as a possible D gene (5 bases). The CDR3 runs 12 residues. The V end was cut by 6 bases, the J end by 3 bases, with 12 bases between. CDR1 is DFQATT, CDR2 SNEGSKA, per germline (reference sequence). This CDR3 reads CSATRVHYEQYF. Here the CDR3 DNA reads TGCAGTGCGACCAGGGTACACTACGAGCAGTACTTC.

Turning to this clonotype: Because it lacks the conserved phenylalanine or tryptophan at the end, this CDR3 is likely a read error. J is TRBJ2-6 and V is TRBV7-6, with D possibly matching TRBD2 (6 bases). Germline loops: CDR1 SGHVS, CDR2 FNYEAQ. V was pared by 5 bases and J by 1 base, with 6 bases between. The CDR3 runs to 14 residues. The CDR3 nucleotides are TGTGCCAGCAGCCGGGAGTCTGGGGCCAACGTCCTGACTCCA. Protein sequence: CASSRESGANVLTP.

Ten or more counts support this clonotype. V and J are TRBV20-1 and TRBJ2-7; 8 positions match TRBD1. The CDR3 runs 14 residues. Germline-derived CDR1 and CDR2 are DFQATT and SNEGSKA (reference sequence). V lost 0 bases to trimming and J lost 5 bases; unmatched junction nucleotides: 6. Written as DNA, the CDR3 is TGCAGTGCTAGAGATGGACAGGGCGCCCACGAGCAGTACTTC. It encodes CSARDGQGAHEQYF.

The chain has TRBV7-3 and TRBJ2-2; D remains unclear. The CDR3 contains 15 residues. V was shortened by 3 bases and J by 9 bases, with 17 bases between the two germline ends. The germline V gene has CDR1 SGHTA and CDR2 FQGTGA. The CDR3: CASSFPGPFDRELFF. The DNA of the CDR3 is TGTGCCAGCAGCTTCCCCGGCCCCTTCGACAGGGAGCTGTTTTTT.

V gene TRBV7-2 combines with J gene TRBJ2-7; weak D call: TRBD2 (6 bases). V was shortened by 3 bases and J by 7 bases, with 13 bases between the two germline ends. This CDR3 is built from 13 residues. Germline assignment: CDR1 SGHTA and CDR2 FQGNSA. The DNA of the CDR3 is TGTGCCAGCAGCTTCGAACGCGGGGCTGAGCAGTACTTC. Its protein product is CASSFERGAEQYF.

CDR3 nucleotides: TGCAGTGCTCACCCGGGGAGTTCCTACGAGCAGTACTTC. Protein: CSAHPGSSYEQYF. J is TRBJ2-7 and V is TRBV20-1, with D maybe TRBD2 (5 bases). V shed 5 bases and J shed 1 base, with 12 bases lying between them. CDR1 is DFQATT and CDR2 is SNEGSKA in the germline V gene (reference sequence). CDR3 length: 13 residues.

This clonotype was counted only a few times. This rearrangement joins TRBV3-1 to TRBJ1-2; D unresolved. Germline CDR1 and CDR2: LGHDT and YNNKEL (reference sequence). The ends were cut back, 5 bases at V and 8 bases at J, with 15 bases in the middle. The CDR3 spans 13 residues. CDR3 nucleotide sequence: TGTGCCAGCAGCGCATCGAACTATCTAGGCTACACCTTC. This encodes CASSASNYLGYTF. The variable domain in full, completed from reference TRBV3-1 and TRBJ1-2, reads DTAVSQTPKYLVTQMGNDKSIKCEQNLGHDTMYWYKQDSKKFLKIMFSYNNKELIINETVPNRFSPKSPDKAHLNLHINSLELGDSAVYFCASSASNYLGYTFGSGTRLTVV.

As concerns this clonotype: A much larger clonotype is one base distant, so this may be a read error. This chain uses TRBV10-3 with TRBJ2-7; 10 nucleotides agree with TRBD2. Germline CDR1 reads ENHRY; CDR2 reads SYGVKD. This CDR3 spans 16 amino acids. Written as DNA, the CDR3 is TGTGCCAGCAGTCTGTATCTAGCGGGAGACTCCTACGAGCAGTACTTC. Encoded protein: CASSLYLAGDSYEQYF.

The gene calls are TRBV2 and TRBJ2-2; perhaps TRBD2 as D (6 bases). V was trimmed by 4 bases and J by 7 bases, leaving 10 bases between them. The CDR3 has 13 amino acids. The germline CDR1 and CDR2 sequences are SNHLY and FYNNEI. CDR3 in DNA: TGTGCCAGCAGTGTCGGGACTGTCGGGGAGCTGTTTTTT. Its translation: CASSVGTVGELFF.

The rearrangement uses TRBV7-6 and TRBJ2-7, with 8 positions matching TRBD2. Looked up from germline, CDR1 is SGHVS and CDR2 is FNYEAQ. J lost 6 bases, V lost 5 bases, and 6 bases had no gene match. This CDR3 has 13 amino acids. For the CDR3, the DNA is TGTGCCAGCAGCACCAGAGGGACTAGCGAGCAGTACTTC. Translated, it gives CASSTRGTSEQYF.

This clonotype was observed a handful of times. The genes are TRBV19 and TRBJ2-7; TRBD1 agrees at 8 bases. Germline CDR1 reads LNHDA; CDR2 reads SQIVND (reference sequence). The CDR3 consists of 13 residues. V was clipped by 5 bases and J by 6 bases; unmatched bases: 6. The DNA for the CDR3 is TGTGCCAGTAGTTTCAACAGGGGGGTCGAGCAGTACTTC. Translated, it gives CASSFNRGVEQYF. Based on the CDR3 plus reference TRBV19 and TRBJ2-7, the full variable domain is DGGITQSPKYLFRKEGQNVTLSCEQNLNHDAMYWYRQDPGQGLRLIYYSQIVNDFQKGDIAEGYSVSREKKESFPLTVTSAQKNPTAFYLCASSFNRGVEQYFGPGTRLTVT.

This clonotype was detected only a few times. This chain uses TRBV19 with TRBJ1-5, with D uncertain. CDR1 is LNHDA, CDR2 SQIVND, per germline (reference sequence). V was cut by 4 bases and J by 0 bases, with 10 bases left in between. CDR3 length: 15 residues. CDR3 nucleotides: TGTGCCAGTAGTACATATAGTAATAGCAATCAGCCCCAGCATTTT. Translation: CASSTYSNSNQPQHF.

This clonotype was observed many times. The V and J genes are TRBV2 and TRBJ2-6; 8 bases line up with TRBD2. This CDR3 has 17 amino acids. In germline, CDR1 is SNHLY, CDR2 FYNNEI. V was pared by 7 bases and J by 0 bases, with 8 bases of the junction left unmatched. The CDR3 nucleotides are TGTGCCAGCAAGCCGGGACTAGTGGGCTCTGGGGCCAACGTCCTGACTTTC. Residues: CASKPGLVGSGANVLTF.

The chain recombines TRBV10-3 with TRBJ2-7; no firm D call. Germline CDR1 is ENHRY and CDR2 is SYGVKD. V was pared by 10 bases and J by 0 bases, with 7 bases between. CDR3 length equals 11 residues. The CDR3 spells CATPTSYEQYF. CDR3 in DNA: TGTGCCACACCTACCTCCTACGAGCAGTACTTC.

The chain joins TRBV7-9 to TRBJ2-5; 7 nucleotides line up with TRBD1. This CDR3 has 15 amino acids. From germline, CDR1 is SEHNR and CDR2 FQNEAQ (reference sequence). The J segment lost 1 base and the V segment lost 6 bases, leaving 8 bases of the junction unmatched. The CDR3 region is CASSSIQGTQETQYF. In nucleotides, the CDR3 is TGTGCCAGCAGTTCCATACAGGGGACCCAAGAGACCCAGTACTTC.

The V and J genes are TRBV29-1 and TRBJ2-7; D unresolved. Between the trimmed V and J ends, which lost 8 bases and 2 bases, there was a span of 13 bases. The CDR3 runs to 12 residues. From germline, CDR1 is SQVTM and CDR2 ANQGSEA. CDR3 loop: CSSAGLTYEQYF. The DNA for the CDR3 is TGCAGCTCAGCTGGGCTTACCTACGAGCAGTACTTC.

Many counts were recorded for this clonotype. The V and J genes are TRBV12-3 or TRBV12-4 and TRBJ2-7, with D unresolved. The CDR3 spans 13 residues. V was trimmed by 10 bases and J by 3 bases, leaving 16 bases between them. CDR3 DNA sequence: TGTGCCACCGGTTGGCAGATCGGCTACGAGCAGTACTTC. Translation: CATGWQIGYEQYF.

This clonotype showed up many times. The rearrangement uses TRBV7-2 and TRBJ2-5; D unclear. The V end lost 2 bases, the J end lost 2 bases, and 9 bases lay between the germline ends. This CDR3 is built from 14 residues. Germline lookup yields CDR1 SGHTA and CDR2 FQGNSA. CDR3 loop: CASSLSARQETQYF. CDR3 nucleotide sequence: TGTGCCAGCAGCTTATCAGCAAGGCAAGAGACCCAGTACTTC.

Comment on this clonotype: This could be a read error, since a much larger clone is one nucleotide away. V usage is TRBV29-1 and J usage is TRBJ2-7; D could derive from TRBD1 or TRBD2 (5 bases each). The CDR3 runs 13 residues. Germline V gives CDR1 SQVTM, CDR2 ANQGSEA. This CDR3 is CSVRATGPYERYF. In DNA, the CDR3 is TGCAGCGTTCGAGCGACGGGACCCTACGAGCGGTACTTC.

The V call is TRBV5-6, the J call TRBJ2-5; 8 bases line up with TRBD1. The CDR3 totals 15 residues. The V segment lost 4 bases and the J segment 4 bases; nucleotides outside the gene matches: 9. CDR1 is SGHDT and CDR2 is YYEEEE in the germline V gene. The CDR3: CASSLRQGSVETQYF. CDR3 DNA sequence: TGTGCCAGCAGCCTCCGACAGGGGTCAGTAGAGACCCAGTACTTC.

This clonotype was seen more than once but under ten times. The rearrangement uses TRBV20-1 and TRBJ2-7; TRBD2 might be the D (5 bases). This CDR3 spans 14 amino acids. V lost 0 bases to trimming and J lost 2 bases, with 11 bases between them. Germline V gives CDR1 DFQATT, CDR2 SNEGSKA (reference sequence). The CDR3 spells CSAREDGDTYEQYF. CDR3 in DNA: TGCAGTGCTAGAGAGGACGGGGATACCTACGAGCAGTACTTC.

This clonotype has ten or more counts. The chain is built from TRBV20-1 and TRBJ1-2, with 7 bases fitting TRBD1. CDR1 is DFQATT, CDR2 SNEGSKA, per germline (reference sequence). This CDR3 spans 15 amino acids. V shed 3 bases, J shed 2 bases, and the junction held 9 bases outside the gene matches. CDR3 bases: TGCAGTGCTAGGATCCAACAGGGGTTCAACTATGGCTACACCTTC. Amino acid sequence: CSARIQQGFNYGYTF.

The sample holds a few counts of this clonotype. This rearrangement joins TRBV14 to TRBJ1-4; D is perhaps TRBD1 (5 bases). CDR3 length: 18 amino acids. Trimming removed 1 base at V and 0 bases at J, with 15 bases between. The germline CDR1 and CDR2 sequences are SGHDN and FVKESK. DNA of the CDR3: TGTGCCAGCAGCCAAGGGGGAGCAGGGAAAGCAACTAATGAAAAACTGTTTTTT. Protein: CASSQGGAGKATNEKLFF.

This chain uses TRBV7-9 with TRBJ2-5; 12 nucleotides match TRBD1. The germline gives CDR1 SEHNR, CDR2 FQNEAQ (reference sequence). CDR3 length equals 17 residues. V trimming: 5 bases; J trimming: 2 bases; junction bases outside the gene matches: 9. As DNA, the CDR3 is TGTGCCAGCAGCGAAGCCGGGACAGGGGGCACTCAAGAGACCCAGTACTTC. The encoded protein is CASSEAGTGGTQETQYF.

The genes are TRBV10-1 and TRBJ1-2; D possibly corresponds to TRBD1 (6 bases). Trimming shortened V by 4 bases and J by 4 bases, and 13 bases separated the two germline ends. CDR1 and CDR2 from the germline V gene are WNHNN and SYGVQD (reference sequence). This CDR3 contains 14 residues. CDR3 loop: CASSGTTGTYGYTF. CDR3 sequence (DNA): TGCGCCAGCAGTGGGACAACAGGGACCTATGGCTACACCTTC.